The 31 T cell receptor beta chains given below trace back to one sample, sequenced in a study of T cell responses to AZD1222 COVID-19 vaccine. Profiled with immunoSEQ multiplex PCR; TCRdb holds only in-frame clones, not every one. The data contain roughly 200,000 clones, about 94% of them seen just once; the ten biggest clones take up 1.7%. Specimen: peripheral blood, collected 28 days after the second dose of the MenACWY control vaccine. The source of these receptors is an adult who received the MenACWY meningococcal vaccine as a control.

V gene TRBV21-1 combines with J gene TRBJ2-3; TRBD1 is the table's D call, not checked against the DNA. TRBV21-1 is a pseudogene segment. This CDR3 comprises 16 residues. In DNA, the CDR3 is TGTGCCAGCAGCAAAGTCCGGGACAGGGTCTCCGATACGCAGTATTTT. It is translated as CASSKVRDRVSDTQYF.

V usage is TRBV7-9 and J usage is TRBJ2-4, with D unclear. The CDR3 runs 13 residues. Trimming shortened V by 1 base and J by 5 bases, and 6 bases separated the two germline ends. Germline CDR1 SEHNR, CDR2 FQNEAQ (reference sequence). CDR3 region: CASSLDPENIQYF. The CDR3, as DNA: TGTGCCAGCAGCTTAGACCCGGAAAACATTCAGTACTTC.

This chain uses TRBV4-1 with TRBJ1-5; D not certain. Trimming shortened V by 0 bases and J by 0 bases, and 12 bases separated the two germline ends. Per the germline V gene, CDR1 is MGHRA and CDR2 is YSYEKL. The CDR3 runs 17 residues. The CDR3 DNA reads TGCGCCAGCAGCCAAGAAAACCTGGGGAGTAGCAATCAGCCCCAGCATTTT. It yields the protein CASSQENLGSSNQPQHF.

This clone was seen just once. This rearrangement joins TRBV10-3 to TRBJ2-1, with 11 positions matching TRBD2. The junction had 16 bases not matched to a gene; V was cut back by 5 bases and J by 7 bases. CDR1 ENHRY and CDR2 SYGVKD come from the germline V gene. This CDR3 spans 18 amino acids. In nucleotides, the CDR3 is TGTGCCATCAGTACCGGGACTAGCGGACCGGTGTTAAAGAATGAGCAGTTCTTC. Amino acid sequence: CAISTGTSGPVLKNEQFF.

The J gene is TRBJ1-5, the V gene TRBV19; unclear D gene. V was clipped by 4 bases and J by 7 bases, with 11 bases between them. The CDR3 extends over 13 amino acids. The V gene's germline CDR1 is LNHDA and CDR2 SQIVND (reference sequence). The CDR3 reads CASSNGKGQPQHF. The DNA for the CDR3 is TGTGCCAGTAGTAATGGAAAAGGCCAGCCCCAGCATTTT.

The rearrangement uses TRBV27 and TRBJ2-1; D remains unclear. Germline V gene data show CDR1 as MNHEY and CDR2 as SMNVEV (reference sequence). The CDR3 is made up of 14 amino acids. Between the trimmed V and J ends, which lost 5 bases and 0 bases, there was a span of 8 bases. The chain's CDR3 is CASSPVNSYNEQFF. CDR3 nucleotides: TGTGCCAGCAGTCCGGTGAACTCCTACAATGAGCAGTTCTTC.

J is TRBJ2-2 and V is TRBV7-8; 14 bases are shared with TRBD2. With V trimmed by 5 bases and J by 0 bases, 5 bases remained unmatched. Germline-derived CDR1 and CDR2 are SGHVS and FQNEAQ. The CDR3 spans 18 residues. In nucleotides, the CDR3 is TGTGCCAGCAGCCACCCGACTAGCGGGGGGGCGAACACCGGGGAGCTGTTTTTT. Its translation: CASSHPTSGGANTGELFF.

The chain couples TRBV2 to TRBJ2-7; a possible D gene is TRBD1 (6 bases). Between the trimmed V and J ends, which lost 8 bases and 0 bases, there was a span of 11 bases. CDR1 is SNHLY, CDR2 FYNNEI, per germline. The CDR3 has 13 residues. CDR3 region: CASGGGTSYEQYF. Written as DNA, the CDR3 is TGTGCCAGCGGGGGCGGCACCTCCTACGAGCAGTACTTC.

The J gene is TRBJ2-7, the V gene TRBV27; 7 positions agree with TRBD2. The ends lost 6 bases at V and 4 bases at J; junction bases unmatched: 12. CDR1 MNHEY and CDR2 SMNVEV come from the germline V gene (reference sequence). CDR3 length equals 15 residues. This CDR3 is CASRQGWGAGYEQYF. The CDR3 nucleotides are TGTGCCAGCAGGCAGGGCTGGGGAGCGGGGTACGAGCAGTACTTC.

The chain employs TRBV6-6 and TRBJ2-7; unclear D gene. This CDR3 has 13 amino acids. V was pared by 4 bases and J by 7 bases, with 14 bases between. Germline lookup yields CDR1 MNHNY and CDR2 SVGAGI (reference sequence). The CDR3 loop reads CASSFRSLGEQYF. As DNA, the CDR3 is TGTGCCAGCAGTTTTAGGTCACTGGGGGAGCAGTACTTC.

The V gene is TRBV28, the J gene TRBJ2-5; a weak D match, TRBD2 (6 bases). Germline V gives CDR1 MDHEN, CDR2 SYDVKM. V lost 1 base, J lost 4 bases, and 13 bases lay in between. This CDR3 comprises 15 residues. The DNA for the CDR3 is TGTGCCAGCAGTTTATCGCGGGGCATTCGAGAGACCCAGTACTTC. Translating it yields CASSLSRGIRETQYF.

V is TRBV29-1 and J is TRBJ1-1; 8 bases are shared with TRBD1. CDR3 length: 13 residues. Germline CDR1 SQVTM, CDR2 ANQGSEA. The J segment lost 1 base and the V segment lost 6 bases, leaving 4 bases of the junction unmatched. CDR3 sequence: CSVNRGSNTEAFF. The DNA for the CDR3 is TGCAGCGTAAACAGGGGGTCGAACACTGAAGCTTTCTTT.

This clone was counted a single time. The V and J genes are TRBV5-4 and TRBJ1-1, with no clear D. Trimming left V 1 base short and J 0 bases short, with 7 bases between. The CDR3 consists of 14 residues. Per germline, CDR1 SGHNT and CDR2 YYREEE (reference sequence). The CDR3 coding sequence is TGTGCCAGCAGCTTGAGGGCTATGAACACTGAAGCTTTCTTT. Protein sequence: CASSLRAMNTEAFF. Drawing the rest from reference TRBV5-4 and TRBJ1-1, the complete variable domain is ETGVTQSPTHLIKTRGQQVTLRCSSQSGHNTVSWYQQALGQGPQFIFQYYREEENGRGNFPPRFSGLQFPNYSSELNVNALELDDSALYLCASSLRAMNTEAFFGQGTRLTVV.

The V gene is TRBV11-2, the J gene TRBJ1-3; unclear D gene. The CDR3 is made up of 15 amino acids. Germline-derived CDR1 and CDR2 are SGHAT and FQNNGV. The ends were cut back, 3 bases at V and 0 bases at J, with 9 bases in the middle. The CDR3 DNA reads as TGTGCCAGCAGCTTTAGAATACTCTCTGGAAACACCATATATTTT. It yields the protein CASSFRILSGNTIYF. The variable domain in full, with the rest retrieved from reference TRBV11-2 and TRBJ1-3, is EAGVAQSPRYKIIEKRQSVAFWCNPISGHATLYWYQQILGQGPKLLIQFQNNGVVDDSQLPKDRFSAERLKGVDSTLKIQPAKLEDSAVYLCASSFRILSGNTIYFGEGSWLTVV.

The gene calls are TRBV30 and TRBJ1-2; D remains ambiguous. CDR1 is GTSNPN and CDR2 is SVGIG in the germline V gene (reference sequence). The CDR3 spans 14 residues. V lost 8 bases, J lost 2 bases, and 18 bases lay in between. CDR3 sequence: CAIAGQLFNYGYTF. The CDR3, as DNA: TGTGCCATCGCCGGGCAATTATTCAACTATGGCTACACCTTC.

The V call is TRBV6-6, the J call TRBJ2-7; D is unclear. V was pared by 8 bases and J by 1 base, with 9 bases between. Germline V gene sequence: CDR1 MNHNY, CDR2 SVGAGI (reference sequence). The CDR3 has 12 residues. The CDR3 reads CASGPSSYEQYF. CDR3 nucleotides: TGTGCCAGCGGCCCCTCATCCTACGAGCAGTACTTC.

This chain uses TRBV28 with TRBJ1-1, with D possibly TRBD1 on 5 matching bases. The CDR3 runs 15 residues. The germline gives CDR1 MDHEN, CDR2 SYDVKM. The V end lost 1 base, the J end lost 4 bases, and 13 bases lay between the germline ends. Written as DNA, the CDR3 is TGTGCCAGCAGTTTATTGGGCAGGGCGATCACTGAAGCTTTCTTT. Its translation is CASSLLGRAITEAFF.

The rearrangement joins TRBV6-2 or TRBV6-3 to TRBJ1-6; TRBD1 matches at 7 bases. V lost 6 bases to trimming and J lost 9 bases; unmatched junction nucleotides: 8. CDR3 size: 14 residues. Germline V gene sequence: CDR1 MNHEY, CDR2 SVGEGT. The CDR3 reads CASSGGAGGSPLHF. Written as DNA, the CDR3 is TGTGCCAGCAGCGGGGGTGCAGGGGGTTCACCCCTCCACTTT.

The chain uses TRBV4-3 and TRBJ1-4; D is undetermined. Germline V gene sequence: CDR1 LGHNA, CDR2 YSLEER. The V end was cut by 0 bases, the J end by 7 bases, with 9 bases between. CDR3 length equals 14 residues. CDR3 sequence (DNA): TGCGCCAGCAGCCAAGAGGGTCGGGGTGAAAAACTGTTTTTT. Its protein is CASSQEGRGEKLFF.

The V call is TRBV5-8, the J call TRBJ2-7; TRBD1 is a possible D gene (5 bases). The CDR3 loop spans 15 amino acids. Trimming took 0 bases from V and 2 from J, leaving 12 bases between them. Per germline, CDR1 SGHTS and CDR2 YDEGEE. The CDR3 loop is CASSLAPGQTYEQYF. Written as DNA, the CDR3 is TGTGCCAGCAGCTTGGCCCCTGGACAAACCTACGAGCAGTACTTC. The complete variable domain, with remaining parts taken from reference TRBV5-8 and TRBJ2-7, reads EAGVTQSPTHLIKTRGQQATLRCSPISGHTSVYWYQQALGLGLQFLLWYDEGEERNRGNFPPRFSGRQFPNYSSELNVNALELEDSALYLCASSLAPGQTYEQYFGPGTRLTVT.

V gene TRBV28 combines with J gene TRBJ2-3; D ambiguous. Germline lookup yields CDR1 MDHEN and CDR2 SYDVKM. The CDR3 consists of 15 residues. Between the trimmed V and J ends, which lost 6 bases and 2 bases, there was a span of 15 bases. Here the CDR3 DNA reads TGTGCCAGCAGCCCGCCCTTAGGGTACACAGATACGCAGTATTTT. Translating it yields CASSPPLGYTDTQYF. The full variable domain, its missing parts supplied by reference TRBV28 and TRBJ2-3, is DVKVTQSSRYLVKRTGEKVFLECVQDMDHENMFWYRQDPGLGLRLIYFSYDVKMKEKGDIPEGYSVSREKKERFSLILESASTNQTSMYLCASSPPLGYTDTQYFGPGTRLTVL.

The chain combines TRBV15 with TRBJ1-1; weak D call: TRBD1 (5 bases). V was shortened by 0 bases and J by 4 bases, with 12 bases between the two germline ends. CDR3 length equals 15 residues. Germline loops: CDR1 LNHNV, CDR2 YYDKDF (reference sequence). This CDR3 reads CATSRDMAGSTEAFF. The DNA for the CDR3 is TGTGCCACCAGCAGAGATATGGCAGGGTCCACTGAAGCTTTCTTT. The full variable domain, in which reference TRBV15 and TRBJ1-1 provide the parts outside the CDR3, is DAMVIQNPRYQVTQFGKPVTLSCSQTLNHNVMYWYQQKSSQAPKLLFHYYDKDFNNEADTPDNFQSRRPNTSFCFLDIRSPGLGDTAMYLCATSRDMAGSTEAFFGQGTRLTVV.

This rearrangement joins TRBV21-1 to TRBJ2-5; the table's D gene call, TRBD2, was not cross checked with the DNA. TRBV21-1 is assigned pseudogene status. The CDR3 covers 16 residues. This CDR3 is CASSKGVGGTQETQYF. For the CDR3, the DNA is TGTGCCAGCAGCAAAGGGGTAGGCGGGACCCAAGAGACCCAGTACTTC.

The CDR3, as DNA: TGCGCCAGCAGCCACGTTACAGGGGGGGATAATTCACCCCTCCACTTT. Protein: CASSHVTGGDNSPLHF. The chain couples TRBV4-1 to TRBJ1-6; the match to TRBD1 covers 8 bases. This CDR3 comprises 16 residues. The V segment lost 3 bases and the J segment 5 bases; nucleotides outside the gene matches: 6. Germline assignment: CDR1 MGHRA and CDR2 YSYEKL.

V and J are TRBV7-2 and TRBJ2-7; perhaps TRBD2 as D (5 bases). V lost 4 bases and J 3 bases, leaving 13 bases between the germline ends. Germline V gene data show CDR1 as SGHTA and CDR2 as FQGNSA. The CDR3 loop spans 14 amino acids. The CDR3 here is CASSSLLGIYEQYF. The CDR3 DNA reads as TGTGCCAGCAGCTCACTACTAGGGATCTACGAGCAGTACTTC.

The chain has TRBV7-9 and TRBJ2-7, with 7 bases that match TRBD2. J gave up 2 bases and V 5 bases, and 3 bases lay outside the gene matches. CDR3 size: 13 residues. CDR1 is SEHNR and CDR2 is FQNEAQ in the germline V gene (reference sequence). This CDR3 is CASSQSGAYEQYF. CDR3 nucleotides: TGTGCCAGCAGCCAAAGCGGGGCCTACGAGCAGTACTTC.

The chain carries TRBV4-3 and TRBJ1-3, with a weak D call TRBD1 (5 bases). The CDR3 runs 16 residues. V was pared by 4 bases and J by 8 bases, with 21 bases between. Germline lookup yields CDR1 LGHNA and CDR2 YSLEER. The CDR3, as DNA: TGCGCCAGCAGCCCGGGACCGCCAGGGAGGTCAGACACCATATATTTT. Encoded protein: CASSPGPPGRSDTIYF.

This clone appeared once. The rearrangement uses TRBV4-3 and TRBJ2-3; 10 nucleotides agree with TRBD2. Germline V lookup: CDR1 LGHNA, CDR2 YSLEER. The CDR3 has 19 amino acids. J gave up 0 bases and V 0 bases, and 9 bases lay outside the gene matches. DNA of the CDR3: TGCGCCAGCAGCCAAGATCACCAGCGGGGGGGAACTAGCACAGATACGCAGTATTTT. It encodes CASSQDHQRGGTSTDTQYF.

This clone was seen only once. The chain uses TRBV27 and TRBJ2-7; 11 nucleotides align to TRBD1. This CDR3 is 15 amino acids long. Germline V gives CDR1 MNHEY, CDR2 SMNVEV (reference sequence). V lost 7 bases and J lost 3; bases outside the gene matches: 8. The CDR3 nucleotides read TGTGCCAGCACCCTAACCGGGACAGGGGGCTACGAGCAGTACTTC. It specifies CASTLTGTGGYEQYF.

CDR3 loop: CASSEAGGASNQPQHF. For the CDR3, the DNA is TGTGCCAGCAGTGAAGCGGGGGGGGCTAGCAATCAGCCCCAGCATTTT. The chain couples TRBV6-1 to TRBJ1-5, with D perhaps TRBD1 (6 bases). Between the trimmed V and J ends, which lost 0 bases and 0 bases, there was a span of 9 bases. Germline loops: CDR1 MNHNS, CDR2 SASEGT. CDR3 size: 16 residues.

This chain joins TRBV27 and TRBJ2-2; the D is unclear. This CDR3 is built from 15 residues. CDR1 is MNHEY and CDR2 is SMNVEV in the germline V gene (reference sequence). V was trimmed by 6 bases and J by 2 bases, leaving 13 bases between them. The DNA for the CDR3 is TGTGCCAGCAGCCTGCCGGGCCCTAACACCGGGGAGCTGTTTTTT. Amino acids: CASSLPGPNTGELFF.